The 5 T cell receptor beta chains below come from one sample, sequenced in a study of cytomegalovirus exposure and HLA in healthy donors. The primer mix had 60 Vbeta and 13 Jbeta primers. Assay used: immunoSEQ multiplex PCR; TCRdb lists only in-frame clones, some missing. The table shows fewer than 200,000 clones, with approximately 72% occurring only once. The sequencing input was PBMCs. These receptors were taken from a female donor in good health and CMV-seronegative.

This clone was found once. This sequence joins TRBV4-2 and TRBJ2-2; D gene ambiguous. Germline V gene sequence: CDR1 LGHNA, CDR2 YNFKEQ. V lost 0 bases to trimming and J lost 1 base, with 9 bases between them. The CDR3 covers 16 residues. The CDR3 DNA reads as TGTGCCAGCAGCCAAGACCCCCCGGGGAACACCGGGGAGCTGTTTTTT. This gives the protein CASSQDPPGNTGELFF.

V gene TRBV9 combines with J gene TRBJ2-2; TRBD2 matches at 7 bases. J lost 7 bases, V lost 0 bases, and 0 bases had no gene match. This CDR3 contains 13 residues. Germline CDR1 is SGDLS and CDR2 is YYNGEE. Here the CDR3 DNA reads TGTGCCAGCAGCGTAGGGGAGGGCGGGGAGCTGTTTTTT. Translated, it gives CASSVGEGGELFF.

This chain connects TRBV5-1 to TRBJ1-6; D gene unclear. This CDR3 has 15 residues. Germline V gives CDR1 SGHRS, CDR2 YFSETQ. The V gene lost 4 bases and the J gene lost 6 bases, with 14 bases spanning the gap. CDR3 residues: CASSPQSPPNSPLHF. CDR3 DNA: TGCGCCAGCAGCCCACAGAGCCCCCCTAATTCACCCCTCCACTTT.

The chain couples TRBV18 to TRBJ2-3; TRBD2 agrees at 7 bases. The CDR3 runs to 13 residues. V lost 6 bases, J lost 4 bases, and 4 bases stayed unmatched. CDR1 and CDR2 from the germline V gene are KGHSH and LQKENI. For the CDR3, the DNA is TGTGCCAGCTCTAGGGAGGGCCCAGATACGCAGTATTTT. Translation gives CASSREGPDTQYF.

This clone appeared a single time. In DNA form, the CDR3 reads TGCGCCAGCAGCTTGGAACTAGCGCAAGAGACCCAGTACTTC. The encoded protein is CASSLELAQETQYF. The chain carries TRBV5-1 and TRBJ2-5; 7 bases fit TRBD2. Germline loops: CDR1 SGHRS, CDR2 YFSETQ. The CDR3 has 14 amino acids. V was clipped by 0 bases and J by 2 bases; unmatched bases: 1.